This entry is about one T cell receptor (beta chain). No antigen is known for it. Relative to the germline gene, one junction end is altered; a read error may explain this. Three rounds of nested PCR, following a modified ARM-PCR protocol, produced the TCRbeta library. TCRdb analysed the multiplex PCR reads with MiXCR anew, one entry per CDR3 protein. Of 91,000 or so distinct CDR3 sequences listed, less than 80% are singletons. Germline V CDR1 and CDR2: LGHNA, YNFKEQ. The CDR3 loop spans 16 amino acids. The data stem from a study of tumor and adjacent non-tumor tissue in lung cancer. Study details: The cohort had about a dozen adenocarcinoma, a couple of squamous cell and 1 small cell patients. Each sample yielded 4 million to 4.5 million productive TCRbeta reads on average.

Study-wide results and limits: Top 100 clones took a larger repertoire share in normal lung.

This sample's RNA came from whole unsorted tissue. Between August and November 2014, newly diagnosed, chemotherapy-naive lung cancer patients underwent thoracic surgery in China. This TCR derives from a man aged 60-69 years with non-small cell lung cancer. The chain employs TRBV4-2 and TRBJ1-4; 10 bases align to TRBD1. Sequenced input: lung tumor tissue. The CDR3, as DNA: TGTGTCAGCGGCCAAGTGTTCGGGACAGGGGTAGAAAAACTGTTTTTT. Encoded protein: CVSGQVFGTGVEKLFF.